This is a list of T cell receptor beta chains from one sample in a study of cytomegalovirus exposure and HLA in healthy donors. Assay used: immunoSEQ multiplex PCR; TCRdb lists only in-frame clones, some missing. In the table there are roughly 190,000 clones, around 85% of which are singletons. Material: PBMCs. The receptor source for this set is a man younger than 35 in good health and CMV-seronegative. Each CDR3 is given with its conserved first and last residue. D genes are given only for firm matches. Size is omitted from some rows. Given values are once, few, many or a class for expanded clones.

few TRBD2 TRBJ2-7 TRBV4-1 TGCGCCAGCAGCCAAGAGGGACTAGCGGGCTCCTACGAGCAGTACTTC CASSQEGLAGSYEQYF
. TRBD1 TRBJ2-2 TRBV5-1 TGCGCCAGCAGCTTGGCCCCGGGACAGGGGGCCGGGGAGCTGTTTTTT CASSLAPGQGAGELFF
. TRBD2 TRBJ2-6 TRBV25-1 TGTGCCAGCTCTGGGGGGGGTACTGGGGCCAACGTCCTGACTTTC CASSGGGTGANVLTF
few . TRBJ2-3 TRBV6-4 TGTGCCAGCAGTGAGTCACTAGGCAGCACAGATACGCAGTATTTT CASSESLGSTDTQYF
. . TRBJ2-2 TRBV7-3 TGTGCCAGCAGCTTAACGCGGAACACCGGGGAGCTGTTTTTT CASSLTRNTGELFF
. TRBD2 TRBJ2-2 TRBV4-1 TGCGCCAGCAGCCATTCTACGCTAGCGGGAGGGAGTACCGGGGAGCTGTTTTTT CASSHSTLAGGSTGELFF
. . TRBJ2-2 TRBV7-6 TGTGCCAGCAGCTTACAACCAGGGGCCAGTGGCTCAGAGCTGTTTTTT CASSLQPGASGSELFF
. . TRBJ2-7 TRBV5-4 TGTGCCAGCAGCTTGGGGACAGCCTCCTACGAGCAGTACTTC CASSLGTASYEQYF
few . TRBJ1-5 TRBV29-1 TGCAGCGTTGGGGGGCAGAGCAATCAGCCCCAGCATTTT CSVGGQSNQPQHF
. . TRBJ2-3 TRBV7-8 TGTGCCAGCAGCTTAGCATCGGCAGATACGCAGTATTTT CASSLASADTQYF
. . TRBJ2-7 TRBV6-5 TGTGCCAGCAGTTCTCGGAGGACCCACGAGCAGTACTTC CASSSRRTHEQYF
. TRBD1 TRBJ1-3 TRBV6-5 TGTGCCAGCAGTGGCGACAGGGTGGCTGGAAACACCATATATTTT CASSGDRVAGNTIYF
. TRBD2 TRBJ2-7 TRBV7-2 TGTGCCAGCAGCATTGGGACTAGCGGGAGTCCCTACGAGCAGTACTTC CASSIGTSGSPYEQYF
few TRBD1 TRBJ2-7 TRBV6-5 TGTGCCAGCAGTCCACACAGGGGAGTCGAGCAGTACTTC CASSPHRGVEQYF
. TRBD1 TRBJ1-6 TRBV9 TGTGCCAGCAGCACAGGCAGACAGGGTAATTCACCCCTCCACTTT CASSTGRQGNSPLHF
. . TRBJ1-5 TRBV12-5 TGTGCTAGTGGTTTGGTAAAGGCCGGGAGGAGCAATCAGCCCCAGCATTTT CASGLVKAGRSNQPQHF
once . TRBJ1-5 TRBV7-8 TGTGCCAGCAGCTTAGAAGGGACATTCAATCAGCCCCAGCATTTT CASSLEGTFNQPQHF
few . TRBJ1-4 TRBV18 TGTGCCAGCTCACCATCCTCCGGGCAGGGGTATGAAAAACTGTTTTTT CASSPSSGQGYEKLFF
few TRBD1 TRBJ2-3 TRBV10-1 TGCGCCAGCAGTGAAGGGACAGGTCACACAGATACGCAGTATTTT CASSEGTGHTDTQYF
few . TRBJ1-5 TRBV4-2 TGTGCCAGCAGCCAAGATCGGAGGATACAGCCCCAGCATTTT CASSQDRRIQPQHF
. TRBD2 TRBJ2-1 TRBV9 TGTGCCAGCAGCACTAGCGGGGGCTCCTACAATGAGCAGTTCTTC CASSTSGGSYNEQFF
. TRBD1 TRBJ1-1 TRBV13 TGTGCCAGCAGCCCCTACTCCTGGACAGGGGGGTCAGGTATGAACACTGAAGCTTTCTTT CASSPYSWTGGSGMNTEAFF
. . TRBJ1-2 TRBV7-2 TGTGCCAGCAGCCTTACACACCAGGGGGGCTACACCTTC CASSLTHQGGYTF
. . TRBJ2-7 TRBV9 TGTGCCAGCAGCGTAGACGGGGGTGCTAGCTCCTACGAGCAGTACTTC CASSVDGGASSYEQYF
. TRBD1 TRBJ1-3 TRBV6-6 TGTGCCAGCAGGTCCACAGGGGGACCTGGAAACACCATATATTTT CASRSTGGPGNTIYF
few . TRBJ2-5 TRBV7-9 TGTGCCAGCACCCCCCTACAGGGCCCCCAAGAGACCCAGTACTTC CASTPLQGPQETQYF
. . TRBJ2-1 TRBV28 TGTGCCAGCACGACAGACAATGAGCAGTTCTTC CASTTDNEQFF
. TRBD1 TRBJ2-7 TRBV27 TGTGCCAGCAGTTTAAGTGACCCGACAGGGAGCTCCTACGAGCAGTACTTC CASSLSDPTGSSYEQYF
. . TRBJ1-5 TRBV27 TGTGCCAGCAGTTTATGGCCCAATCAGCCCCAGCATTTT CASSLWPNQPQHF
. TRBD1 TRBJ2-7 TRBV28 TGTGCCAGCAGTCCTCAGGGGGATGCTTACGAGCAGTACTTC CASSPQGDAYEQYF
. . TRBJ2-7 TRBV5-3 TGTGCCAGAAGCTCCGGTCAGGGGTGCTCCTACGAGCAGTACTTC CARSSGQGCSYEQYF
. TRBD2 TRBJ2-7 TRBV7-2 TGTGCCAGCCGACTAGCGGGAGGATACGAGCAGTACTTC CASRLAGGYEQYF
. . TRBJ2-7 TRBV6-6 TGTGCCAGCAGTACACCAGGGTACGGGTTCTCCGAGCAGTACTTC CASSTPGYGFSEQYF
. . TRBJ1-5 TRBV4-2 TGTGCCAGCAGCCAAGAAGAGTACAGGGATCAGCCCCAGCATTTT CASSQEEYRDQPQHF
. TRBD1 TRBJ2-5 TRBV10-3 TGTGCCATCAGTGATACCTTAGGACAGGGCCCCGAGACCCAGTACTTC CAISDTLGQGPETQYF
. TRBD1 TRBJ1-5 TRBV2 TGTGCCAGCAGTGTCAAACAGGGGAATCAGCCCCAGCATTTT CASSVKQGNQPQHF
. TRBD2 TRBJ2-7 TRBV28 TGTGCCAGCAGTCTCCCCTTAGCGGGTCGTTACGAGCAGTACTTC CASSLPLAGRYEQYF
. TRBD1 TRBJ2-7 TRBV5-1 TGCGCCAGCAGCCCCGGGACAGGCAACTACGAGCAGTACTTC CASSPGTGNYEQYF
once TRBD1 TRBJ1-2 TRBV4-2 TGTGCCAGCAGTCAACGGACAGGGGGCACGAATGGCTACACCTTC CASSQRTGGTNGYTF
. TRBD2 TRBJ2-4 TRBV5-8 TGTGCCAGCAGCGGCGTGACTAGCGGGAGGGACATTCAGTACTTC CASSGVTSGRDIQYF